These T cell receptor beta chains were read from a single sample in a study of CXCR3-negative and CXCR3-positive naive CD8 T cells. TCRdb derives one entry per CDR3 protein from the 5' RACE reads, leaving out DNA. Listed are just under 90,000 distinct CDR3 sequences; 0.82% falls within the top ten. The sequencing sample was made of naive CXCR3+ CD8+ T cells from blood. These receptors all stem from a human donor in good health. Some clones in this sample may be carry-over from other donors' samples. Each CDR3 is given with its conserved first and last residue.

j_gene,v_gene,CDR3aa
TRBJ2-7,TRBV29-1,CSVELQSSDYEQYF
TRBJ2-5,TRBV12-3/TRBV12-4,CASSLSEETQYF
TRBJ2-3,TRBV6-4,CASSGGATDTQYF
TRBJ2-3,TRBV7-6,CASSPIPYKETATQYF
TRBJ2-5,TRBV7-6,CASSLDLAGSRETQYF
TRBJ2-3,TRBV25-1,CASSVPQEVPGQYF
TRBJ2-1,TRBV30,CAWSGPGLDHNEQFF
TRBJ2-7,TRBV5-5,CASSLVRGQGAVSYEQYF
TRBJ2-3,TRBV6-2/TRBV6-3,CASSRQRGTSTDTQYF
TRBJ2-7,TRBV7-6,CASSWAGETEQYF
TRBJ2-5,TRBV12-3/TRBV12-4,CASSFHPRHETQETQYF
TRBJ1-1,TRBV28,CASSLDGARGREAFF
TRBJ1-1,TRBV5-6,CASSLVSWTEAFF
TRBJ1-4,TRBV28,CASSGAGVRNEKLFF
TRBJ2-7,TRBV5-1,CASSLASGGSYEQYF
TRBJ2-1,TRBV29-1,CSVNSGPNEQFF
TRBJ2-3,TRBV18,CASSPPFTDTQYF
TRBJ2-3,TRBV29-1,CSVDGLAGDRTDTQYF
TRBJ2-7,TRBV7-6,CASSLEADRNEQYF
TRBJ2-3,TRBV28,CASSSIWVAGSEGDTQYF
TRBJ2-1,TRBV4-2,CASSQDLTSGGDEQFF
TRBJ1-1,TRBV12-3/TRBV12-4,CASSYREDLTEAFF
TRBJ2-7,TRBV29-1,CSVGDSLYEQYF
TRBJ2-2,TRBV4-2,CASSREAWTGELFF
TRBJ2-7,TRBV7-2,CASSYNPTQTYEQYF
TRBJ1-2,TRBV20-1,CSARERGTGAGYGYTF
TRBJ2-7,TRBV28,CASSGTGVDEQYF
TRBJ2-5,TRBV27,CASSFWDQETQYF
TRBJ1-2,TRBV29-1,CSVEGEGPGGYTF
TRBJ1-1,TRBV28,CASYPGHLNTEAFF
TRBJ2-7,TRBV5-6,CASEGKGSYEQYF
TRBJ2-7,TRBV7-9,CASSSSVPGQGAREQYF
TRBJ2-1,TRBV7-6,CASSLVPSSSYNEQFF
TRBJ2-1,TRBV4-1,CASSVYGDNEQFF
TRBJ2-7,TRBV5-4,CASSWRTQPYEQYF
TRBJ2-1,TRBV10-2,CASTQSVVSYNEQFF